Listed below are T cell receptor beta chains from one sample, sequenced in a study of T-cell reconstitution after alpha-beta-depleted transplantation in children. In TCRdb, the PCR reads were re-called with MiXCR into one record per CDR3 protein. The table shows approximately 85,000 distinct CDR3 sequences, with about 16% occurring only once. The sample consisted of PBMCs, mostly from graft donor cells, taken 180 days after TCRalphabeta/CD19-depleted stem cell transplant. The receptors here all came from a male patient between 2 and 9 years old who had a stem cell transplant for acute lymphoblastic leukemia, so the T cells may come from the graft donor. The CDR3 runs from the conserved cysteine through the conserved F or W. The D gene is left open where the match is weak. Size is stated for part of the rows, as once, few or many counts, or as a class when the clone is expanded.

abundance: -
d_gene: -
v_gene: TRBV20-1
j_gene: TRBJ2-5
CDR3aa: CSARGSQETQYF
CDR3nt: TGCAGTGCTAGAGGTAGCCAAGAGACCCAGTACTTC

abundance: few
d_gene: -
v_gene: TRBV12-3/TRBV12-4
j_gene: TRBJ2-7
CDR3aa: CASSISGRKDEQYF
CDR3nt: TGTGCCAGCAGTATTTCGGGGCGGAAGGACGAGCAGTACTTC

abundance: -
d_gene: -
v_gene: TRBV24-1
j_gene: TRBJ1-5
CDR3aa: CATPCGGQPQHF
CDR3nt: TGTGCCACCCCATGTGGGGGTCAGCCCCAGCATTTT

abundance: few
d_gene: -
v_gene: TRBV20-1
j_gene: TRBJ1-4
CDR3aa: CSARDNEKLFF
CDR3nt: TGCAGTGCTAGAGATAATGAAAAACTGTTTTTT

abundance: -
d_gene: -
v_gene: TRBV5-1
j_gene: TRBJ1-6
CDR3aa: CASSLDWNSPLHF
CDR3nt: TGCGCCAGCAGCTTGGATTGGAATTCACCCCTCCACTTT

abundance: many
d_gene: -
v_gene: TRBV5-1
j_gene: TRBJ1-1
CDR3aa: CASSLEGSTEAFF
CDR3nt: TGCGCCAGCAGCTTGGAAGGGAGTACTGAAGCTTTCTTT

abundance: few
d_gene: TRBD1
v_gene: TRBV5-6
j_gene: TRBJ2-7
CDR3aa: CASSGAGTGPYEQYF
CDR3nt: TGTGCCAGCAGCGGGGCCGGGACAGGCCCTTACGAGCAGTACTTC

abundance: -
d_gene: TRBD1
v_gene: TRBV6-5
j_gene: TRBJ2-5
CDR3aa: CATSTGSETQYF
CDR3nt: TGTGCCACATCGACAGGGTCAGAGACCCAGTACTTC

abundance: -
d_gene: -
v_gene: TRBV6-2/TRBV6-3
j_gene: TRBJ1-1
CDR3aa: CASSPPGDQNTEAFF
CDR3nt: TGTGCCAGCAGTCCACCCGGGGATCAGAACACTGAAGCTTTCTTT

abundance: -
d_gene: TRBD1
v_gene: TRBV20-1
j_gene: TRBJ2-2
CDR3aa: CSASSGQGSGELFF
CDR3nt: TGCAGTGCTAGTTCGGGACAGGGTAGCGGGGAGCTGTTTTTT

abundance: -
d_gene: -
v_gene: TRBV11-2
j_gene: TRBJ2-2
CDR3aa: CASSAYGGPNTGELFF
CDR3nt: TGTGCCAGCAGCGCGTACGGGGGGCCCAACACCGGGGAGCTGTTTTTT

abundance: many
d_gene: -
v_gene: TRBV4-1
j_gene: TRBJ1-2
CDR3aa: CASSQVRGDYGYTF
CDR3nt: TGCGCCAGCAGCCAAGTTAGGGGGGACTATGGCTACACCTTC

abundance: few
d_gene: TRBD1
v_gene: TRBV5-1
j_gene: TRBJ2-7
CDR3aa: CASSSFRDRGLYEQYF
CDR3nt: TGCGCCAGCAGCTCGTTCCGGGACAGGGGGCTCTACGAGCAGTACTTC

abundance: few
d_gene: -
v_gene: TRBV12-3/TRBV12-4
j_gene: TRBJ2-2
CDR3aa: CASSPGPNTGELFF
CDR3nt: TGTGCCAGCAGCCCCGGCCCGAACACCGGGGAGCTGTTTTTT

abundance: once
d_gene: -
v_gene: TRBV10-1
j_gene: TRBJ2-1
CDR3aa: CASSVGGPSYNEQFF
CDR3nt: TGCGCCAGCAGTGTTGGGGGACCAAGCTACAATGAGCAGTTCTTC

abundance: -
d_gene: TRBD1
v_gene: TRBV6-5
j_gene: TRBJ2-7
CDR3aa: CASSYSPGQYEQYF
CDR3nt: TGTGCCAGCAGTTACTCACCGGGACAGTACGAGCAGTACTTC

abundance: -
d_gene: -
v_gene: TRBV5-1
j_gene: TRBJ2-2
CDR3aa: CASSLAGGRSGELFF
CDR3nt: TGCGCCAGCAGCTTGGCGGGGGGCCGGTCCGGGGAGCTGTTTTTT

abundance: few
d_gene: -
v_gene: TRBV7-8
j_gene: TRBJ1-6
CDR3aa: CASSLGGSTNNSPLHF
CDR3nt: TGTGCCAGCAGCTTAGGCGGGAGCACTAATAATTCACCCCTCCACTTT

abundance: -
d_gene: TRBD2
v_gene: TRBV5-1
j_gene: TRBJ2-1
CDR3aa: CASSLARGLAGAYNEQFF
CDR3nt: TGCGCCAGCAGCTTGGCCAGAGGACTAGCGGGCGCCTACAATGAGCAGTTCTTC

abundance: few
d_gene: -
v_gene: TRBV5-1
j_gene: TRBJ2-7
CDR3aa: CASSFGTSYEQYF
CDR3nt: TGCGCCAGCAGCTTTGGGACCTCCTACGAGCAGTACTTC

abundance: -
d_gene: TRBD1
v_gene: TRBV5-1
j_gene: TRBJ1-1
CDR3aa: CSSKGAHTEAFF
CDR3nt: TGCTCCAGCAAGGGGGCACACACTGAAGCTTTCTTT

abundance: many
d_gene: -
v_gene: TRBV5-4
j_gene: TRBJ1-1
CDR3aa: CASSFPGNTEAFF
CDR3nt: TGTGCCAGCAGCTTCCCAGGGAACACTGAAGCTTTCTTT

abundance: -
d_gene: TRBD2
v_gene: TRBV11-1
j_gene: TRBJ2-2
CDR3aa: CASSLPRGSGGASTGELFF
CDR3nt: TGTGCCAGCAGCTTACCCCGTGGTAGCGGGGGGGCGAGCACCGGGGAGCTGTTTTTT

abundance: -
d_gene: -
v_gene: TRBV7-9
j_gene: TRBJ1-2
CDR3aa: CASSSTVGDGYTF
CDR3nt: TGTGCCAGCAGCTCTACGGTGGGGGACGGCTACACCTTC

abundance: -
d_gene: -
v_gene: TRBV4-1
j_gene: TRBJ2-7
CDR3aa: CASSLDSDSGAYF
CDR3nt: TGCGCCAGCAGTCTTGATTCGGACTCCGGGGCGTACTTC

abundance: many
d_gene: -
v_gene: TRBV7-6
j_gene: TRBJ2-3
CDR3aa: CASSPQGDTQYF
CDR3nt: TGTGCCAGCAGCCCGCAGGGGGATACGCAGTATTTT

abundance: -
d_gene: -
v_gene: TRBV4-1
j_gene: TRBJ1-4
CDR3aa: CASSQDIPAEKLFF
CDR3nt: TGCGCCAGCAGCCAAGATATCCCAGCTGAAAAACTGTTTTTT

abundance: -
d_gene: -
v_gene: TRBV18
j_gene: TRBJ1-1
CDR3aa: CASSPGFSLSDRTAFF
CDR3nt: TGTGCCAGCTCACCAGGTTTCTCCTTAAGCGACAGAACCGCTTTCTTT

abundance: -
d_gene: TRBD2
v_gene: TRBV29-1
j_gene: TRBJ2-1
CDR3aa: CSVGGGGTVGNEQFF
CDR3nt: TGCAGCGTTGGGGGCGGGGGAACCGTTGGGAATGAGCAGTTCTTC

abundance: -
d_gene: -
v_gene: TRBV5-6
j_gene: TRBJ1-2
CDR3aa: CASSPSEEQGLYGYPF
CDR3nt: TGTGCCAGCAGCCCCTCGGAGGAACAGGGACTCTATGGCTACCCCTTC

abundance: many
d_gene: -
v_gene: TRBV20-1
j_gene: TRBJ1-6
CDR3aa: CSARDQGNSPLHF
CDR3nt: TGCAGTGCTAGAGATCAGGGTAATTCACCCCTCCACTTT

abundance: many
d_gene: TRBD1
v_gene: TRBV28
j_gene: TRBJ2-7
CDR3aa: CASRRDSAYEQYF
CDR3nt: TGTGCCTCCCGTCGGGACAGTGCCTACGAGCAGTACTTC

abundance: -
d_gene: TRBD1
v_gene: TRBV29-1
j_gene: TRBJ1-2
CDR3aa: CSVQGKGQWEGYTF
CDR3nt: TGCAGCGTGCAGGGAAAGGGACAGTGGGAAGGCTACACCTTC

abundance: few
d_gene: -
v_gene: TRBV7-2
j_gene: TRBJ2-3
CDR3aa: CASSLFLGPTDTQYF
CDR3nt: TGTGCCAGCAGCTTATTTCTCGGGCCCACAGATACGCAGTATTTT

abundance: -
d_gene: -
v_gene: TRBV12-3/TRBV12-4
j_gene: TRBJ1-5
CDR3aa: CASSPSGVTDQPQHF
CDR3nt: TGTGCCAGCAGTCCTTCAGGGGTTACTGATCAGCCCCAGCATTTT

abundance: -
d_gene: TRBD2
v_gene: TRBV18
j_gene: TRBJ2-3
CDR3aa: CASSPPGTSPPDTQYF
CDR3nt: TGTGCCAGCTCACCACCGGGGACTAGCCCGCCAGATACGCAGTATTTT

abundance: -
d_gene: -
v_gene: TRBV5-1
j_gene: TRBJ1-1
CDR3aa: CASSFLGDRTEAFF
CDR3nt: TGCGCCAGCAGCTTCTTAGGGGATCGCACTGAAGCTTTCTTT

abundance: medium-sized
d_gene: TRBD1
v_gene: TRBV12-3/TRBV12-4
j_gene: TRBJ1-1
CDR3aa: CASSFGGDRVTEAFF
CDR3nt: TGTGCCAGCAGTTTCGGGGGGGACAGGGTCACTGAAGCTTTCTTT

abundance: large
d_gene: -
v_gene: TRBV27
j_gene: TRBJ2-7
CDR3aa: CASSFGQSYEQYF
CDR3nt: TGTGCCAGCAGTTTTGGACAGTCCTACGAGCAGTACTTC

abundance: -
d_gene: -
v_gene: TRBV10-1
j_gene: TRBJ2-1
CDR3aa: CASSGGANEQFF
CDR3nt: TGCGCCAGTTCTGGAGGGGCCAATGAGCAGTTCTTC

abundance: -
d_gene: TRBD1
v_gene: TRBV25-1
j_gene: TRBJ2-5
CDR3aa: CASSRRDRGTETQYF
CDR3nt: TGTGCCAGCAGTCGACGGGACAGGGGGACTGAGACCCAGTACTTC

abundance: many
d_gene: TRBD2
v_gene: TRBV5-1
j_gene: TRBJ2-2
CDR3aa: CASSYSSGGAFGELFF
CDR3nt: TGCGCCAGCAGCTACTCTAGCGGGGGGGCCTTCGGGGAGCTGTTTTTT

abundance: -
d_gene: -
v_gene: TRBV7-9
j_gene: TRBJ2-5
CDR3aa: CASSPPGGRFQETQYF
CDR3nt: TGTGCCAGCAGTCCTCCCGGTGGGCGGTTTCAAGAGACCCAGTACTTC

abundance: many
d_gene: -
v_gene: TRBV27
j_gene: TRBJ2-7
CDR3aa: CASSVSGLPYEQYF
CDR3nt: TGTGCCAGCAGTGTGTCGGGGTTACCCTACGAGCAGTACTTC

abundance: few
d_gene: -
v_gene: TRBV20-1
j_gene: TRBJ2-7
CDR3aa: CSAGRGGHEQYF
CDR3nt: TGCAGTGCCGGGAGAGGGGGCCACGAGCAGTACTTC

abundance: few
d_gene: -
v_gene: TRBV5-6
j_gene: TRBJ2-7
CDR3aa: CASSFRTSSEVGVRNEQYF
CDR3nt: TGTGCCAGCAGCTTCCGGACCTCTAGCGAAGTGGGCGTGAGGAACGAGCAGTACTTC

abundance: many
d_gene: TRBD1
v_gene: TRBV7-2
j_gene: TRBJ1-2
CDR3aa: CASSLGQATYGYTF
CDR3nt: TGTGCCAGCAGCCTTGGACAGGCAACCTATGGCTACACCTTC

abundance: medium-sized
d_gene: -
v_gene: TRBV5-1
j_gene: TRBJ1-1
CDR3aa: CASSLAGGGDSVAFF
CDR3nt: TGCGCCAGCAGCTTGGCGGGGGGTGGCGACTCCGTAGCTTTCTTT

abundance: few
d_gene: -
v_gene: TRBV12-5
j_gene: TRBJ1-2
CDR3aa: CASGLVLGHPANGYTF
CDR3nt: TGTGCTAGTGGTTTGGTACTGGGGCACCCCGCGAATGGCTACACCTTC

abundance: many
d_gene: -
v_gene: TRBV20-1
j_gene: TRBJ2-2
CDR3aa: CSARDRAGSSGELFF
CDR3nt: TGCAGTGCTAGAGATCGGGCAGGCTCCTCCGGGGAGCTGTTTTTT

abundance: -
d_gene: -
v_gene: TRBV7-2
j_gene: TRBJ2-7
CDR3aa: CARGDAGQPYEQYF
CDR3nt: TGTGCCAGGGGAGATGCGGGTCAGCCCTACGAGCAGTACTTC

abundance: few
d_gene: -
v_gene: TRBV29-1
j_gene: TRBJ2-7
CDR3aa: CSVTGTPYEQYF
CDR3nt: TGCAGCGTGACCGGGACCCCCTACGAGCAGTACTTC

abundance: -
d_gene: -
v_gene: TRBV19
j_gene: TRBJ1-5
CDR3aa: CASTTRSGQDSNQPQHF
CDR3nt: TGTGCCAGTACCACGAGGTCAGGGCAGGATAGCAATCAGCCCCAGCATTTT

abundance: few
d_gene: -
v_gene: TRBV6-5
j_gene: TRBJ1-5
CDR3aa: CASRYGYSNQPQHF
CDR3nt: TGTGCCAGCAGATACGGGTATAGCAATCAGCCCCAGCATTTT

abundance: few
d_gene: TRBD2
v_gene: TRBV5-1
j_gene: TRBJ2-3
CDR3aa: CASSLELAGENTQYF
CDR3nt: TGCGCCAGCAGCTTGGAACTAGCGGGGGAAAATACGCAGTATTTT